A single sample is the source of the 19 T cell receptor beta chains below, sequenced in a study of blood T cell repertoires in COVID-19. Data came from immunoSEQ multiplex PCR; TCRdb stores just in-frame clones and leaves some out. This sample has 470,000 or so clones; approximately 90% occur once, and the top ten carry approximately 2%. What was sequenced was PBMCs or T cells enriched from blood (not recorded which). These receptors were taken from a woman aged 18-35 years with acute COVID-19.

J is TRBJ1-5 and V is TRBV18, with D possibly being TRBD1 (6 bases). The germline V gene encodes CDR1 KGHSH and CDR2 LQKENI. The CDR3 runs 15 residues. The ends were cut back, 6 bases at V and 3 bases at J, with 15 bases in the middle. The CDR3 bases are TGTGCCAGCTCGAGGAGTCAGGGGATCAATCAGCCCCAGCATTTT. Encoded protein: CASSRSQGINQPQHF.

The chain is built from TRBV6-2 or TRBV6-3 and TRBJ2-2, with D possibly being TRBD1 (6 bases). This CDR3 is built from 17 residues. Germline CDR1 and CDR2: MNHEY and SVGEGT. Trimming pared 1 base from V and 7 bases from J, leaving 19 bases between. The CDR3 protein is CASSYYWLLGDNGELFF. CDR3 nucleotide sequence: TGTGCCAGCAGTTACTACTGGCTTCTGGGGGACAACGGGGAGCTGTTTTTT.

The chain employs TRBV24-1 and TRBJ2-1, with D tentatively TRBD2 (6 bases). CDR1 is KGHDR, CDR2 SFDVKD, per germline. The CDR3 runs to 14 residues. Trimming stripped 4 bases from V and 2 bases from J, with 8 bases between. The DNA for the CDR3 is TGTGCCACCAGTGAGAGGGAGGCCTACAATGAGCAGTTCTTC. It translates to CATSEREAYNEQFF.

The rearrangement uses TRBV27 and TRBJ1-4; TRBD1 agrees at 10 bases. The CDR3 totals 17 residues. Germline V gene lookup returns CDR1 MNHEY and CDR2 SMNVEV (reference sequence). The V gene end was trimmed by 5 bases and the J gene end by 8 bases; junction bases not matched to a gene: 14. The chain's CDR3 is CASSPGQGRGIGEKLFF. The CDR3 bases are TGTGCCAGCAGTCCGGGACAGGGGCGGGGGATTGGGGAAAAACTGTTTTTT.

The rearrangement uses TRBV6-5 and TRBJ1-1; 9 nucleotides line up with TRBD1. Germline values: CDR1 MNHEY, CDR2 SVGAGI. V dropped 2 bases and J dropped 10; count of bases not matched to a gene: 5. The length of the CDR3 is 13 residues. The CDR3 is CASSYPGTGRAFF. The CDR3 region has the DNA TGTGCCAGCAGTTACCCCGGGACAGGGAGAGCTTTCTTT.

This rearrangement joins TRBV27 to TRBJ2-7, with a possible D match to TRBD1 (6 bases). The ends were cut back, 10 bases at V and 5 bases at J, with 21 bases in the middle. The length of the CDR3 is 14 residues. Germline lookup yields CDR1 MNHEY and CDR2 SMNVEV (reference sequence). The CDR3 nucleotides read TGTGCCACCTCCAAGGACAGAAACACTCACGAGCAGTACTTC. Its translation is CATSKDRNTHEQYF.

V is TRBV6-5 and J is TRBJ2-5; 8 bases map to TRBD2. Germline assignment: CDR1 MNHEY and CDR2 SVGAGI. The CDR3 extends over 15 amino acids. V was clipped by 6 bases and J by 7 bases; unmatched bases: 13. The CDR3 sequence is CASRASGPWGGTQYF. DNA of the CDR3: TGTGCCAGCAGGGCTAGCGGGCCCTGGGGGGGGACCCAGTACTTC.

The chain is built from TRBV5-5 and TRBJ2-1; the D gene is possibly TRBD2 (6 bases). The germline V gene has CDR1 SGHKS and CDR2 YYEKEE (reference sequence). Trimming took 4 bases from V and 1 from J, leaving 18 bases between them. The CDR3 spans 17 residues. The CDR3 coding sequence is TGTGCCAGCAGCCGAGAGGGGTGGGACTTGTCCTACAATGAGCAGTTCTTC. Translation gives CASSREGWDLSYNEQFF.

V and J are TRBV3-1 (or the pseudogene TRBV3-2) and TRBJ2-6; 9 nucleotides agree with TRBD2. Trimming removed 3 bases from V and 4 bases from J; junction bases left unmatched: 7. Germline-derived CDR1 and CDR2 are LGHDT and YNNKEL (reference sequence). This CDR3 comprises 17 residues. CDR3 sequence (DNA): TGTGCCAGCAGCCACGGCGGGGGGGCCTCCGGGGCCAACGTCCTGACTTTC. Its protein is CASSHGGGASGANVLTF.

The CDR3 DNA reads TGCGCCAGCAGCCTACAGCCGAGCTCTGGAAACACCATATATTTT. It is translated as CASSLQPSSGNTIYF. V is TRBV5-1 and J is TRBJ1-3; no reliable D call. CDR1 is SGHRS and CDR2 is YFSETQ in the germline V gene. V lost 4 bases, J lost 0 bases, and 11 bases lay in between. The CDR3 has 15 amino acids.

This chain links TRBV2 with TRBJ1-4; 12 positions match TRBD1. Per germline, CDR1 SNHLY and CDR2 FYNNEI. This CDR3 is built from 14 residues. V lost 6 bases to trimming and J lost 10 bases; unmatched junction nucleotides: 6. CDR3 region: CASRGTGGERKLFF. As DNA, the CDR3 is TGTGCCAGCAGAGGGACAGGGGGCGAACGAAAACTGTTTTTT. Together with reference TRBV2 and TRBJ1-4, the CDR3 gives the full variable domain: EPEVTQTPSHQVTQMGQEVILRCVPISNHLYFYWYRQILGQKVEFLVSFYNNEISEKSEIFDDQFSVERPDGSNFTLKIRSTKLEDSAMYFCASRGTGGERKLFFGSGTQLSVL.

The chain uses TRBV28 and TRBJ1-1; 8 bases are shared with TRBD1. This CDR3 spans 19 amino acids. The germline V gene encodes CDR1 MDHEN and CDR2 SYDVKM. After removal of 4 bases from V and 4 bases from J, the junction contained 20 bases not matched to a gene. The CDR3 nucleotides read TGTGCCAGCAGTTCAATATCCCGCCGGACAGGGTACCGGGGCACTGAAGCTTTCTTT. Translated, it gives CASSSISRRTGYRGTEAFF.

The chain couples TRBV7-9 to TRBJ1-5; TRBD1 matches at 8 bases. Germline V lookup: CDR1 SEHNR, CDR2 FQNEAQ (reference sequence). The CDR3 length is 16 residues. The V segment lost 5 bases and the J segment 2 bases; nucleotides outside the gene matches: 8. The CDR3 DNA reads as TGTGCCAGCAGCAAATGGACAGGGCAGGGCAATCAGCCCCAGCATTTT. Its protein is CASSKWTGQGNQPQHF.

The rearrangement uses TRBV4-1 and TRBJ2-3; D not resolved. The CDR3 runs 14 residues. The germline gives CDR1 MGHRA, CDR2 YSYEKL. V was clipped by 1 base and J by 2 bases, with 7 bases between them. CDR3 amino acids: CASSQARSTDTQYF. The CDR3 nucleotides are TGCGCCAGCAGCCAAGCCAGATCCACAGATACGCAGTATTTT.

This chain links TRBV12-5 with TRBJ1-4; 7 positions match TRBD1. The germline V gene has CDR1 LGHNT and CDR2 FRNRAP. The CDR3 spans 16 residues. V dropped 1 base and J dropped 2; count of bases not matched to a gene: 4. The CDR3 reads CASGLGDSATNEKLFF. The CDR3 DNA follows: TGTGCTAGTGGTTTGGGGGACAGCGCCACTAATGAAAAACTGTTTTTT.

The chain links TRBV5-4 to TRBJ2-3; D not certain. The CDR3 length is 13 residues. Germline V gives CDR1 SGHNT, CDR2 YYREEE (reference sequence). The germline V and J ends were trimmed by 2 bases and 1 base, with 5 bases remaining between them. CDR3 DNA: TGTGCCAGCAGCTTACTTGGCACAGATACGCAGTATTTT. As protein: CASSLLGTDTQYF. The variable domain in full, completed from reference TRBV5-4 and TRBJ2-3, reads ETGVTQSPTHLIKTRGQQVTLRCSSQSGHNTVSWYQQALGQGPQFIFQYYREEENGRGNFPPRFSGLQFPNYSSELNVNALELDDSALYLCASSLLGTDTQYFGPGTRLTVL.

The V gene is TRBV12-3 or TRBV12-4, the J gene TRBJ2-4; the match to TRBD2 covers 9 bases. Losses at the gene ends were 8 bases for V and 7 bases for J; bases not matched to a gene: 0. CDR3 length: 11 residues. CDR3 sequence reads: CASGTSNIQYF. CDR3 sequence (DNA): TGTGCCAGCGGGACTAGCAACATTCAGTACTTC.

This CDR3 reads CASSILDRGSPYEQYF. Written as DNA, the CDR3 is TGTGCCAGTAGTATACTCGACAGGGGGAGCCCCTACGAGCAGTACTTC. The chain carries TRBV19 and TRBJ2-7; 9 positions match TRBD1. J lost 2 bases, V lost 2 bases, and 7 bases had no gene match. The CDR3 contains 16 residues. Per germline, CDR1 LNHDA and CDR2 SQIVND (reference sequence).

This sequence joins TRBV24-1 and TRBJ2-7; 7 positions agree with TRBD2. This CDR3 contains 20 residues. CDR1 is KGHDR, CDR2 SFDVKD, per germline. Trimming at V came to 1 base and at J to 3 bases, leaving 20 bases not matched to a gene. The chain's CDR3 is CATSDFEYPGTKLINYEQYF. The CDR3 region has the DNA TGTGCCACCAGTGATTTCGAATACCCGGGGACTAAACTCATCAACTACGAGCAGTACTTC.